This paragraph covers one T cell receptor beta chain sequence. Its antigen remains unidentified. The data belong to a study of T cell responses to AZD1222 COVID-19 vaccine. The wider study: Second-dose timings of about 4 or about 12 weeks were pooled. Whole-study findings and limits: Across the whole spike, CD4 TCRs peaked at regions 160-218 and 743-854. Females made up more of the donors, who were largely white British, and clonal diversity may have come out too low.

Generated by immunoSEQ multiplex PCR, the TCRdb table keeps only in-frame clones and is missing some. The sample lists 98,000 or so clones, about 86% seen once, with about 3.5% in the top ten. Trimming took 5 bases from V and 6 from J; bases not matched to a gene: 12. The CDR3 contains 16 residues. Germline CDR1 is LNHDA and CDR2 is SQIVND (reference sequence). The clonotype was recovered from an adult in good health. Sequenced material: peripheral blood, taken on day 0 of AZD1222 vaccination. V gene TRBV19 combines with J gene TRBJ2-3; 9 nucleotides match TRBD1. The chain's CDR3 is CASSSPPGQGLDTQYF. DNA for the CDR3: TGTGCCAGTAGTTCGCCACCGGGACAGGGTCTCGATACGCAGTATTTT.